A single sample is the source of the 7 T cell receptor beta chains below, sequenced in a study of T cell repertoires in cytomegalovirus infection. MiXCR was run by TCRdb on the reads, yielding one entry per CDR3 protein. The data contain some 800,000 distinct CDR3 sequences, almost 30% of them seen just once; the ten biggest clones take up around 13%. No antigen is known for these receptors. The material was cultured CD8+ T cells from PBMCs, obtained from culture after CMV antigen stimulation. The receptors come from a human donor in good health (CMV status not recorded). Some clones in this sample may be carry-over from other donors' samples.

This clonotype showed up many times. The chain employs TRBV7-2 and TRBJ1-6; weak D call: TRBD1 (5 bases). Germline V gene lookup returns CDR1 SGHTA and CDR2 FQGNSA. Trimming left V 2 bases short and J 9 bases short, with 14 bases between. There are 15 residues in the CDR3. CDR3 residues: CASSLFVRESSPLHF. The CDR3, as DNA: TGTGCCAGCAGCTTATTCGTCAGGGAAAGTTCACCCCTCCACTTT.

The J gene is TRBJ2-7, the V gene TRBV11-1; D unclear. The CDR3 sequence is 13 residues long. Looked up from germline, CDR1 is SGHAT and CDR2 is FQDESV (reference sequence). Trimming cost V 1 base and J 4 bases, with 8 bases left between them. CDR3 sequence reads: CASSLGSNYEQYV. For the CDR3, the DNA is TGTGCCAGCAGCTTAGGGTCCAATTACGAGCAGTACGTC.

Many counts were recorded for this clonotype. The rearrangement uses TRBV20-1 and TRBJ1-3; TRBD1 is a possible D gene (5 bases). V was trimmed by 0 bases and J by 4 bases, leaving 10 bases between them. The CDR3 is made up of 14 amino acids. Germline CDR1 is DFQATT and CDR2 is SNEGSKA (reference sequence). For the CDR3, the DNA is TGCAGTGCTAGAGAGGGGGGAGTCGGAAACACCATATATTTT. Its protein is CSAREGGVGNTIYF.

This clonotype was counted ten times or more. The chain links TRBV7-2 to TRBJ2-1; 7 bases line up with TRBD2. This CDR3 spans 13 amino acids. V lost 1 base to trimming and J lost 6 bases; unmatched junction nucleotides: 0. The germline V gene encodes CDR1 SGHTA and CDR2 FQGNSA. CDR3 sequence reads: CASSLGGGNEQFF. DNA for the CDR3: TGTGCCAGCAGCTTAGGCGGGGGCAATGAGCAGTTCTTC.

The V call is TRBV27, the J call TRBJ1-5; 7 nucleotides align to TRBD1. This CDR3 contains 13 residues. CDR1 and CDR2 from the germline V gene are MNHEY and SMNVEV (reference sequence). V was clipped by 3 bases and J by 7 bases; unmatched bases: 3. The chain's CDR3 is CASSLTGWQPQHF. CDR3 DNA sequence: TGTGCCAGCAGTTTGACAGGGTGGCAGCCCCAGCATTTT.

The V and J genes are TRBV11-2 and TRBJ2-1; the match to TRBD1 covers 7 bases. Per the germline V gene, CDR1 is SGHAT and CDR2 is FQNNGV. Trimming cost V 2 bases and J 2 bases; bases outside gene matches: 6. The CDR3 is 16 amino acids. The CDR3 DNA sequence: TGTGCCAGCAGCTTATACAGGGGAGAACCCTACAATGAGCAGTTCTTC. Amino acid sequence: CASSLYRGEPYNEQFF.

The chain carries TRBV20-1 and TRBJ2-7, with D maybe TRBD1 (6 bases). Germline CDR1 reads DFQATT; CDR2 reads SNEGSKA (reference sequence). This CDR3 has 14 amino acids. V was trimmed by 6 bases and J by 0 bases, leaving 15 bases between them. CDR3 sequence: CSARRDRSSYEQYF. CDR3 sequence (DNA): TGCAGTGCAAGACGTGACAGGAGCTCCTACGAGCAGTACTTC.